Listed below are T cell receptor beta chains from one sample, sequenced in a study of control samples from healthy donors and cancer patients. The protocol was immunoSEQ multiplex PCR, while the TCRdb copy is restricted to in-frame clones and leaves out a portion. In the table there are about 120,000 clones, roughly 90% of which are singletons. The sequenced material came from blood. The receptors were sampled from a man younger than 35 in good health. Both conserved end residues are part of each CDR3. A D gene is named only where the DNA matches it firmly.

v_call	j_call	cdr3_length	d_call	cdr3_aa
TRBV25-1	TRBJ1-1	16	TRBD1	CASSVGGQGKRSEAFF
TRBV5-1	TRBJ2-4	17	TRBD2	CASSLLTSGRNRNIQYF
TRBV19	TRBJ1-2	13	-	CASSIEISGGYTF
TRBV18	TRBJ1-5	16	-	CASSPPGGARNQPQHF
TRBV5-6	TRBJ1-5	15	-	CASSLGGRVNQPQHF
TRBV7-6	TRBJ2-3	12	-	CASSPVVPGQYF
TRBV10-2	TRBJ2-4	16	-	CASSEEGFIAKNIQYF
TRBV6-4	TRBJ2-6	13	-	CASSDGGANVLTF
TRBV7-8	TRBJ2-3	17	TRBD2	CASSLLGLAGEGDTQYF
TRBV5-4	TRBJ1-2	15	TRBD1	CASSLGSGGVGGYTF
TRBV3-1/TRBV3-2	TRBJ1-2	13	-	CASSHKGNYGYTF
TRBV25-1	TRBJ1-2	14	TRBD1	CASRTTGPFSGYTF
TRBV5-1	TRBJ1-3	13	-	CASSLVYGNTIYF
TRBV28	TRBJ1-5	16	-	CASSLRRGQGNQPQHF
TRBV19	TRBJ2-7	16	TRBD2	CASSRSWEGNFYEQYF
TRBV5-1	TRBJ2-2	16	TRBD2	CASSFWGLAGAGELFF
TRBV5-1	TRBJ2-5	14	-	CASSFLDHQETQYF
TRBV7-2	TRBJ2-7	15	-	CASSPRGYATYEQYF
TRBV9	TRBJ1-4	14	-	CASSVVPEGRKLFF
TRBV6-5	TRBJ2-1	13	-	CASTLVERDEQFF
TRBV27	TRBJ2-5	16	TRBD2	CASSPVRSGRTGTQYF
TRBV29-1	TRBJ2-1	10	-	CSVRDNEQFF
TRBV27	TRBJ2-5	17	TRBD2	CASSQRLALYRGETQYF
TRBV6-5	TRBJ2-7	13	-	CATTKPSGHEQYF
TRBV28	TRBJ1-2	14	-	CASSLVQAHYGYTF
TRBV7-3	TRBJ2-2	17	TRBD2	CASSLREGLAVAGELFF
TRBV27	TRBJ2-3	14	TRBD1	CAAKGAGLADTQYF
TRBV3-1/TRBV3-2	TRBJ2-7	16	TRBD2	CASSRRTSGPPYEQYF
TRBV30	TRBJ2-1	14	-	CAWTRALNYNEQFF
TRBV7-9	TRBJ2-1	11	-	CASGGHNEQFF
TRBV11-2	TRBJ2-5	15	TRBD1	CASSPPSGGGETQYF
TRBV11-3	TRBJ1-1	15	TRBD1	CASSRGQGMNTEAFF
TRBV11-2	TRBJ2-3	16	-	CASSLDAVDGTDTQYF
TRBV6-5	TRBJ2-7	12	-	CASKSGAYEQYF
TRBV7-9	TRBJ1-2	12	-	CASSSQDSGYTF
TRBV7-6	TRBJ2-4	14	-	CASSSLGGKNIQYF
TRBV28	TRBJ2-7	14	TRBD1	CASRPTGGGYEQYF
TRBV27	TRBJ2-3	12	-	CASSFPTDTQYF
TRBV5-6	TRBJ1-2	14	-	CASSLLHRVYGYTF
TRBV27	TRBJ2-2	14	-	CASSSGRNTGELFF
TRBV28	TRBJ2-7	15	-	CASINRDIRGSEQYF
TRBV19	TRBJ1-4	14	TRBD1	CASTSGGLDEKLFF
TRBV9	TRBJ1-1	14	TRBD1	CASSVAQGGTEAFF
TRBV28	TRBJ2-3	17	TRBD1	CASSRTGMVSGTDTQYF
TRBV12-3/TRBV12-4	TRBJ2-1	13	-	CASSLSRGDEQFF
TRBV11-1	TRBJ2-1	15	-	CASSSRVQVRNEQFF
TRBV5-4	TRBJ1-4	17	TRBD1	CASTRGGGARTNEKLFF
TRBV2	TRBJ2-4	14	-	CASSQGLAKNIQYF
TRBV19	TRBJ2-6	19	TRBD1	CASSNRDRGIFSGANVLTF
TRBV30	TRBJ1-4	14	-	CAWNRGGEGEKLFF
TRBV2	TRBJ1-4	17	-	CASSYTHNTGSNEKLFF
TRBV28	TRBJ1-1	11	-	CASTPTTEAFF
TRBV28	TRBJ1-2	13	-	CASTTMRGNGYTF
TRBV9	TRBJ1-2	14	TRBD1	CASSVGQGKDGYTF
TRBV6-5	TRBJ2-7	14	-	CASGFFGNEYEQYF
TRBV11-2	TRBJ2-5	15	TRBD1	CASSQRDRGGETQYF
TRBV27	TRBJ2-4	22	TRBD2	CASSPSVRAGGVDRAAKNIQYF